This TCR beta chain derives from a study of blood T cell repertoires in COVID-19. Background on the study: Spain, Italy and the United States supplied samples that represented acute and convalescent COVID-19.

The method was immunoSEQ multiplex PCR; TCRdb's version includes in-frame clones alone and lacks a portion of them. The data show about 71,000 clones, with about 76% seen just once and approximately 29% held by the top ten. This clone was observed a single time. The origin of this receptor is a woman of 80 years or more with active or convalescent COVID-19. Sequencing was carried out using peripheral blood.

The DNA of the CDR3 is TGTGCCTGGACCGCAGGGGGCGAGGAGCAGTACTTC. Translation gives CAWTAGGEEQYF. V is TRBV30 and J is TRBJ2-7; TRBD1 agrees at 8 bases. J gave up 7 bases and V 4 bases, and 6 bases lay outside the gene matches. Germline lookup yields CDR1 GTSNPN and CDR2 SVGIG (reference sequence). The CDR3 has 12 residues.